This is a list of T cell receptor beta chains from one sample in a study of blood T cell repertoires in COVID-19. Repertoires were generated with immunoSEQ multiplex PCR, while TCRdb's copy carries only in-frame clones and drops some. The repertoire has about half a million clones, roughly 89% of them found once; the top ten carry 0.7% to 1%. The sequenced sample was peripheral blood. These receptors were obtained from a man aged 18-30 years with COVID-19, enrolled during active disease. Both conserved end residues are part of each CDR3. A D gene is named only where the DNA matches it firmly. Where a row states a size, it is once, few, many or the class of an expanded clone; other rows omit it.

TRBV9	TRBD1	TRBJ1-2	-	TGTGCCAGCAGCGCACAGGGGGCTGGTGGCTACACCTTC	CASSAQGAGGYTF
TRBV29-1	TRBD1	TRBJ1-2	-	TGCAGCACCGGACAGGGAACGTTGGGGGTGGGTGGCTACACCTTC	CSTGQGTLGVGGYTF
TRBV5-5	-	TRBJ2-7	-	TGTGCCAGCAGCCAGGAGGTCGCGGGGGCAGGGTGGTCCTACGAGCAGTACTTC	CASSQEVAGAGWSYEQYF
TRBV6-5	-	TRBJ2-3	-	TGTGCCAGCAGTAATGGACTACCGAATACGCAGTATTTT	CASSNGLPNTQYF
TRBV19	-	TRBJ1-4	-	TGTGCCAGTAGGAGAGGGAACAAGAATGAAAAACTGTTTTTT	CASRRGNKNEKLFF
TRBV27	-	TRBJ1-6	-	TGTGCCAGCGGGAGAGGGAACGCCTATAATTCACCCCTCCACTTT	CASGRGNAYNSPLHF
TRBV9	-	TRBJ2-7	-	TGTGCCAGCAGCGACCCCGGCTACGAGCAGTACTTC	CASSDPGYEQYF
TRBV3-1/TRBV3-2	-	TRBJ2-3	-	TGTGCCAGCAGCCAAGAGGCGGCCTCGGCGGATACGCAGTATTTT	CASSQEAASADTQYF
TRBV5-1	TRBD1	TRBJ2-1	-	TGCGCCAGCAGTTCCGGGACAGGGGGCGGTTTAATCTTCTTC	CASSSGTGGGLIFF
TRBV29-1	-	TRBJ1-1	-	TGCAGCGTTGAGACCCCAGGGGACGGCCCTGAAGCTTTCTTT	CSVETPGDGPEAFF
TRBV5-7	-	TRBJ2-7	once	TGTGCCAGCGGGGGACACCACTCCTACGAGCAGTACTTC	CASGGHHSYEQYF
TRBV7-2	-	TRBJ1-6	-	TGTGCCAGCAGTAGCTCCTATAATTCACCCCTCCACTTT	CASSSSYNSPLHF
TRBV25-1	TRBD1	TRBJ2-1	-	TGTGCCAGCAGTGAATACGGGACAGGGGTCTACAATGAGCAGTTCTTC	CASSEYGTGVYNEQFF
TRBV7-9	-	TRBJ2-7	-	TGTGCCAGCAGCGCCCACAGTTCCTACGAGCAGTACTTC	CASSAHSSYEQYF
TRBV2	TRBD2	TRBJ2-3	-	TGTGCCAGCAGAGATGGACTAGCGGCAGATACGCAGTATTTT	CASRDGLAADTQYF
TRBV2	TRBD1	TRBJ2-2	-	TGTGCCAGCAGTGAAGCTAGGACAGGGTATCTTGAAACAAACACCGGGGAGCTGTTTTTT	CASSEARTGYLETNTGELFF
TRBV13	TRBD2	TRBJ2-7	-	TGTGCCAGCAGCTTAGCGGGTAGCGGGAGTTTCGAGCAGTACTTC	CASSLAGSGSFEQYF
TRBV29-1	TRBD2	TRBJ2-1	-	TGCAGCGTGGGACTAGCGAGGAATGAGCAGTTCTTC	CSVGLARNEQFF
TRBV5-4	TRBD2	TRBJ2-1	-	TGTGCCAGCAGCTCGACTAGCGCGGACAATGAGCAGTTCTTC	CASSSTSADNEQFF
TRBV18	-	TRBJ2-3	once	TGTGCCAGCTCACCTACAGGGAATATCGTAGATACGCAGTATTTT	CASSPTGNIVDTQYF
TRBV15	-	TRBJ2-1	-	TGTGCCACCAGCAGTCCCATTGGGGGGAGCTCCTACAATGAGCAGTTCTTC	CATSSPIGGSSYNEQFF
TRBV2	-	TRBJ2-7	-	TGTGCCAGCAGTGAAGATCCGGGGATCGGAGCCTACGAGCAGTACTTC	CASSEDPGIGAYEQYF
TRBV11-2	-	TRBJ2-3	-	TGTGCCAGCAGCCAGGGGTTCGGTGTGGGCACAGATACGCAGTATTTT	CASSQGFGVGTDTQYF
TRBV14	-	TRBJ2-3	-	TGTGCCAGCAGCCAAGCGGGGGGCGGAGATACGCAGTATTTT	CASSQAGGGDTQYF
TRBV19	-	TRBJ1-1	few	TGTGCCAGTAGTTATAGGAACACTGAAGCTTTCTTT	CASSYRNTEAFF
TRBV19	TRBD1	TRBJ2-2	-	TGTGCCAGTAGAAGACCCGGGACAGAGAACACCGGGGAGCTGTTTTTT	CASRRPGTENTGELFF
TRBV6-5	-	TRBJ1-1	-	TGTGCCAGCAGCGCGGGAAAGAACACTGAAGCTTTCTTT	CASSAGKNTEAFF
TRBV2	-	TRBJ2-3	-	TGTGCCAGCAGTGAAAAGATGGCTGCAGATACGCAGTATTTT	CASSEKMAADTQYF
TRBV24-1	TRBD2	TRBJ2-2	-	TGTGCCACCGGGGCGGGGAGTGGCGGGAGGAAAACCGGGGAGCTGTTTTTT	CATGAGSGGRKTGELFF